This is a list of T cell receptor beta chains from one sample in a study of T cells in Graves' hyperthyroidism and ophthalmopathy. From the multiplex PCR reads, TCRdb called clonotypes with MiXCR, one entry per CDR3 protein. The profile shows approximately 690,000 distinct CDR3 sequences, 14% of them singletons. What was sequenced was blood. The receptors shown here come from a woman aged 45-65 years with Graves' ophthalmopathy. Each CDR3 is given with its conserved first and last residue. A D gene is named only where the DNA matches it firmly. Clone size appears in some rows only: once, few, many, or a class for an expanded clone.

size,D,V,J,CDR3,DNA
many,NA,TRBV6-2/TRBV6-3,TRBJ2-1,CASRGDIYNEQFF,TGTGCCAGCAGGGGGGACATCTACAATGAGCAGTTCTTC
many,TRBD1,TRBV7-6,TRBJ2-7,CASSSVTGPYEQYF,TGTGCCAGCAGCTCGGTGACAGGGCCCTACGAGCAGTACTTC
NA,TRBD1,TRBV15,TRBJ2-5,CATSKRTGGGETQYF,TGTGCCACCAGCAAACGGACAGGGGGTGGAGAGACCCAGTACTTC
NA,TRBD2,TRBV4-3,TRBJ2-1,CASSQVWREFDEQIF,TGCGCCAGCAGCCAAGTTTGGCGGGAGTTCGATGAGCAGATCTTC
many,TRBD1,TRBV27,TRBJ2-1,CATAGGQGSYNEQFF,TGTGCCACCGCTGGAGGACAGGGGTCTTACAATGAGCAGTTCTTC
NA,NA,TRBV7-9,TRBJ1-6,CASSSGSSHNSPLHF,TGTGCCAGCAGTTCAGGGAGCTCCCATAATTCACCCCTCCACTTT
few,TRBD1,TRBV5-1,TRBJ1-6,CASSQDRNDNSPLHF,TGCGCCAGCAGCCAGGACAGGAATGATAATTCACCCCTCCACTTT
many,TRBD2,TRBV28,TRBJ2-1,CASSHIAGRLYNEQFF,TGTGCCAGCAGTCACATAGCGGGACGGCTGTACAATGAGCAGTTCTTC
many,NA,TRBV7-9,TRBJ2-2,CASSSDEPTGELFF,TGTGCCAGCAGCTCTGACGAACCCACCGGGGAGCTGTTTTTT
NA,NA,TRBV11-1,TRBJ1-1,CASSLEIFLGAKTEAFF,TGTGCCAGCAGCTTAGAGATTTTCTTGGGGGCAAAAACTGAAGCTTTCTTT
few,NA,TRBV29-1,TRBJ2-7,CSVEDRTAYEQYF,TGCAGCGTTGAAGATCGAACAGCCTACGAGCAGTACTTC
many,TRBD1,TRBV6-1,TRBJ1-5,CASSWRRTGGMGQPQHF,TGTGCCAGCAGTTGGAGACGGACAGGTGGAATGGGTCAGCCCCAGCATTTT
many,NA,TRBV28,TRBJ2-1,CAILSGSTYNEQFF,TGTGCCATACTAAGCGGGTCTACCTACAATGAGCAGTTCTTC
few,NA,TRBV27,TRBJ2-4,CASSLYPIAKNIQYF,TGTGCCAGCAGTTTATATCCCATAGCCAAAAACATTCAGTACTTC
few,TRBD2,TRBV7-7,TRBJ2-3,CASSPQLATTDTQYF,TGTGCTAGCAGCCCCCAACTAGCGACCACAGATACGCAGTATTTT
NA,NA,TRBV30,TRBJ1-2,CAWSVRRGVSGYTF,TGTGCCTGGAGCGTGCGGAGGGGTGTGAGTGGCTACACCTTC
many,NA,TRBV5-1,TRBJ1-4,CASSRTASNEKLFF,TGCGCCAGCAGCCGGACAGCCTCTAATGAAAAACTGTTTTTT
NA,TRBD2,TRBV24-1,TRBJ2-5,CATSDFGASGSGGETQYF,TGTGCCACCAGTGATTTCGGGGCTAGCGGGAGTGGTGGAGAGACCCAGTACTTC
NA,TRBD2,TRBV20-1,TRBJ2-1,CSASGTSGSGTSYNEQFF,TGCAGTGCTTCCGGGACTAGCGGGAGTGGTACCTCCTACAATGAGCAGTTCTTC
NA,NA,TRBV10-3,TRBJ2-7,CAISALQDEQYF,TGTGCCATCAGTGCGCTACAGGACGAGCAGTACTTC
many,TRBD2,TRBV6-2/TRBV6-3,TRBJ2-7,CASRRTSGSLEEKTYEQYF,TGTGCCAGCAGGCGGACTAGCGGGAGTCTAGAGGAGAAAACCTACGAGCAGTACTTC
many,NA,TRBV7-3,TRBJ2-7,CASSLSGGGGSSYEQYF,TGTGCCAGCAGCTTATCTGGCGGAGGGGGTTCCTCCTACGAGCAGTACTTC
many,NA,TRBV28,TRBJ2-1,CASNLRGGWFYNEQFF,TGTGCCAGCAATCTGCGTGGGGGCTGGTTCTACAATGAGCAGTTCTTC
few,TRBD2,TRBV9,TRBJ2-1,CASSVELAGGNEQFF,TGTGCCAGCAGCGTAGAGCTAGCGGGGGGCAATGAGCAGTTCTTC
few,NA,TRBV18,TRBJ1-4,CASSPGDGNEKLFF,TGTGCCAGCTCACCAGGGGACGGTAATGAAAAACTGTTTTTT
few,NA,TRBV7-6,TRBJ1-5,CASSLGGRAQPQHF,TGTGCCAGCAGCTTAGGGGGCCGGGCTCAGCCCCAGCATTTT
NA,NA,TRBV5-6,TRBJ2-1,CASQPRGHNEQFF,TGTGCCAGCCAACCCCGGGGACACAATGAGCAGTTCTTC
many,NA,TRBV5-1,TRBJ1-1,CASRPTENTEAFF,TGCGCCAGCAGACCCACAGAGAACACTGAAGCTTTCTTT
many,TRBD2,TRBV28,TRBJ2-1,CASTSRASGRLNEQFF,TGTGCCAGCACATCGCGGGCTAGCGGGAGATTGAATGAGCAGTTCTTC
many,NA,TRBV20-1,TRBJ2-7,CSAVGRGHYEQYF,TGCAGTGCTGTTGGGCGGGGTCACTACGAGCAGTACTTC
many,NA,TRBV28,TRBJ2-5,CASSAHGQNQETQYF,TGTGCCAGCAGTGCCCACGGACAGAACCAAGAGACCCAGTACTTC
NA,TRBD1,TRBV24-1,TRBJ2-2,CATSQGANTGELFF,TGTGCCACAAGCCAGGGGGCGAACACCGGGGAGCTGTTTTTT
few,NA,TRBV19,TRBJ1-1,CASSIRGSTEAFF,TGTGCCAGTAGTATACGGGGGAGCACTGAAGCTTTCTTT
many,NA,TRBV28,TRBJ1-2,CASSLYGPRNLNGYTF,TGTGCCAGCAGTTTATATGGGCCACGGAACCTTAATGGCTACACCTTC
NA,NA,TRBV24-1,TRBJ1-2,CATSDVKANYGYTF,TGTGCCACCAGTGATGTGAAAGCTAACTATGGCTACACCTTC
many,TRBD1,TRBV13,TRBJ2-7,CASSLATDRGFYEQYF,TGTGCCAGCAGCTTAGCGACCGACAGGGGGTTCTACGAGCAGTACTTC
NA,NA,TRBV4-2,TRBJ2-3,CASSQDNRNNWAQYF,TGTGCCAGCAGCCAAGATAACAGAAATAACTGGGCGCAGTATTTT
NA,TRBD1,TRBV11-1,TRBJ1-2,CASSSVGQGTYGYTF,TGTGCCAGCAGCTCAGTGGGACAGGGCACCTATGGCTACACCTTC
many,NA,TRBV12-3/TRBV12-4,TRBJ2-5,CASSLGGQGGETQYF,TGTGCCAGCAGTTTAGGGGGGCAGGGAGGGGAGACCCAGTACTTC
few,TRBD2,TRBV7-3,TRBJ2-1,CASSPRDYANEQFF,TGTGCCAGCAGCCCCCGGGACTACGCCAATGAGCAGTTCTTC
many,TRBD2,TRBV28,TRBJ2-3,CASRPPSGGTDTQYF,TGTGCCAGCAGACCTCCTAGCGGAGGAACAGATACGCAGTATTTT
NA,NA,TRBV5-1,TRBJ1-4,CASRTGLGNEKLFF,TGCGCCAGCAGGACCGGACTAGGTAATGAAAAACTGTTTTTT
many,NA,TRBV5-1,TRBJ2-5,CASSLEANQETQYF,TGCGCCAGCAGCTTGGAAGCAAACCAAGAGACCCAGTACTTC
many,TRBD2,TRBV11-3,TRBJ2-1,CASSPISGSDEQFF,TGTGCCAGCAGCCCAATTAGCGGGAGCGATGAGCAGTTCTTC